The 20 T cell receptor beta chains below were found in one sample sequenced in a study of blood T cell repertoires in COVID-19 (dated by TCRdb to the early 2020s). The method was the immunoSEQ multiplex PCR assay. Sourced from immuneACCESS, this table was stored by TCRdb with only in-frame sequences that have V and J called. A share of the clones is absent; for the studies checked, an unresolved V gene accounts for under half, and the remainder has no known explanation. The sample table holds a few hundred thousand clones, of which about 90% were seen once. The ten largest clones take up 0.8% to 1.3% of the sample. Sequenced: peripheral blood. The receptor set was obtained from a woman aged 40 to 55 with COVID-19, enrolled during active disease.

This sequence joins TRBV27 and TRBJ2-6; possibly TRBD1 for D (6 bases). V gave up 4 bases and J gave up 4 bases, with 20 bases separating them. The CDR3 extends over 18 amino acids. The germline gives CDR1 MNHEY, CDR2 SMNVEV (reference sequence). CDR3 in DNA: TGTGCCAGCAGTTCAACAGGGCAAGTCTTGGGCGGGGCCAACGTCCTGACTTTC. This gives the protein CASSSTGQVLGGANVLTF.

Worth noting for this clone: The same CDR3 is also encoded by other DNA sequences in this sample. The chain employs TRBV7-3 and TRBJ2-5; 8 bases agree with TRBD1. This CDR3 spans 13 amino acids. V gave up 4 bases and J gave up 5 bases; unmatched junction bases: 3. Germline V gives CDR1 SGHTA, CDR2 FQGTGA. CDR3 loop: CASSSTGEETQYF. In DNA form, the CDR3 reads TGTGCCAGCAGCTCGACAGGGGAGGAGACCCAGTACTTC.

The V call is TRBV9, the J call TRBJ2-1; 7 bases agree with TRBD2. V was clipped by 1 base and J by 3 bases; unmatched bases: 7. The germline CDR1 and CDR2 sequences are SGDLS and YYNGEE. The CDR3 sequence is 16 residues long. CDR3 sequence reads: CASSVPSLAHYNEQFF. The DNA for the CDR3 is TGTGCCAGCAGCGTACCGTCACTAGCGCACTACAATGAGCAGTTCTTC.

DNA for the CDR3: TGTGCCAGCAGCTCGACCCGGAGAGGCTACGAGCAGTACTTC. Amino acid sequence: CASSSTRRGYEQYF. J is TRBJ2-7 and V is TRBV11-2; D is unclear. In germline, CDR1 is SGHAT, CDR2 FQNNGV. V lost 4 bases, J lost 3 bases, and 13 bases lay in between. There are 14 residues in the CDR3.

V and J are TRBV19 and TRBJ1-5, with 7 bases fitting TRBD1. CDR1 is LNHDA and CDR2 is SQIVND in the germline V gene (reference sequence). The CDR3 sequence is 13 residues long. With V trimmed by 7 bases and J by 2 bases, 2 bases remained unmatched. The CDR3 loop is CASTGQGNQPQHF. In DNA, the CDR3 is TGTGCCAGTACAGGACAGGGCAATCAGCCCCAGCATTTT.

The rearrangement joins TRBV5-1 to TRBJ2-7; 9 bases agree with TRBD1. The CDR3 length is 15 residues. With V trimmed by 5 bases and J by 0 bases, 6 bases remained unmatched. The germline gives CDR1 SGHRS, CDR2 YFSETQ. In DNA form, the CDR3 reads TGCGCCAGCAGACCCGGGACAGGGAGCTCCTACGAGCAGTACTTC. Protein: CASRPGTGSSYEQYF.

The chain couples TRBV24-1 to TRBJ2-3, with D perhaps matching TRBD1 (6 bases). V was trimmed by 4 bases and J by 1 base, leaving 14 bases between them. CDR1 and CDR2 (germline): KGHDR, SFDVKD. This CDR3 region has 16 residues. In DNA, the CDR3 is TGTGCCACCAGTGACGCCAGGGGCCTCGGCACAGATACGCAGTATTTT. Translation: CATSDARGLGTDTQYF.

The chain carries TRBV6-4 and TRBJ2-1; D call uncertain. V lost 6 bases and J lost 5, with 5 bases in between. CDR1 is MRHNA and CDR2 is SNTAGT in the germline V gene. The CDR3 is 11 residues long. CDR3 nucleotides: TGTGCCAGCAGCCAAAACAATGAGCAGTTCTTC. It yields the protein CASSQNNEQFF.

This chain joins TRBV7-9 and TRBJ2-3; 10 nucleotides line up with TRBD2. Trimming took 3 bases from V and 3 from J; bases not matched to a gene: 9. The CDR3 has 17 residues. CDR1 and CDR2 (germline): SEHNR, FQNEAQ (reference sequence). Here the CDR3 reads CASSFRTSGVATDTQYF. The CDR3 region has the DNA TGTGCCAGCAGCTTCCGGACTAGCGGAGTAGCTACAGATACGCAGTATTTT. Together with reference TRBV7-9 and TRBJ2-3, the CDR3 gives the full variable domain: DTGVSQNPRHKITKRGQNVTFRCDPISEHNRLYWYRQTLGQGPEFLTYFQNEAQLEKSRLLSDRFSAERPKGSFSTLEIQRTEQGDSAMYLCASSFRTSGVATDTQYFGPGTRLTVL.

This sequence joins TRBV2 and TRBJ2-1; possible D gene TRBD2, 5 bases. V was clipped by 4 bases and J by 4 bases, with 8 bases between them. The CDR3 sequence is 13 residues long. Germline-derived CDR1 and CDR2 are SNHLY and FYNNEI. CDR3 sequence: CASSGTLYNEQFF. DNA of the CDR3: TGTGCCAGCAGTGGGACTTTGTACAATGAGCAGTTCTTC. Complete variable domain (other parts from reference TRBV2 and TRBJ2-1): EPEVTQTPSHQVTQMGQEVILRCVPISNHLYFYWYRQILGQKVEFLVSFYNNEISEKSEIFDDQFSVERPDGSNFTLKIRSTKLEDSAMYFCASSGTLYNEQFFGPGTRLTVL.

This clone was seen once. Other nucleotide sequences from this sample produce the same CDR3. This chain links TRBV18 with TRBJ2-3; D uncertain. The CDR3 is 14 amino acids. CDR1 KGHSH and CDR2 LQKENI come from the germline V gene. Trimming shortened V by 0 bases and J by 0 bases, and 4 bases separated the two germline ends. Here the CDR3 reads CASSPPSSTDTQYF. The CDR3 nucleotides are TGTGCCAGCTCACCACCCTCTAGCACAGATACGCAGTATTTT.

The chain joins TRBV30 to TRBJ2-5; 7 bases fit TRBD2. The CDR3 has 12 residues. Germline loops: CDR1 GTSNPN, CDR2 SVGIG (reference sequence). V lost 7 bases and J lost 5; bases outside the gene matches: 7. In DNA, the CDR3 is TGTGCCTCCAAAGCGGGACGGGAGACCCAGTACTTC. Its translation is CASKAGRETQYF.

The table lists this clone with a few counts. This chain uses TRBV4-1 with TRBJ2-3; 9 bases map to TRBD2. Germline CDR1 reads MGHRA; CDR2 reads YSYEKL. The CDR3 sequence is 18 residues long. After removal of 4 bases from V and 2 bases from J, the junction contained 13 bases not matched to a gene. CDR3: CASSPYLLSSGDTDTQYF. Written as DNA, the CDR3 is TGCGCCAGCAGCCCTTACCTACTGTCTAGCGGGGACACAGATACGCAGTATTTT.

The DNA for the CDR3 is TGTGCCAGCAGTTTAAGACAACAGGGTGTAGGTGGGGCCAACGTCCTGACTTTC. Translating gives CASSLRQQGVGGANVLTF. The rearrangement uses TRBV6-2 or TRBV6-3 and TRBJ2-6, with D possibly matching TRBD1 (6 bases). The germline CDR1 and CDR2 sequences are MNHEY and SVGEGT. Deletions cut 4 bases from V and 3 bases from J, with 19 bases between. This CDR3 has 18 residues.

The chain couples TRBV5-1 to TRBJ2-3, with D perhaps TRBD2 (6 bases). Trimming took off 1 base at V and 2 bases at J, with 11 bases between the two ends. The CDR3 is made up of 15 amino acids. Germline CDR1 and CDR2: SGHRS and YFSETQ. The CDR3 protein is CASSLRGLDTDTQYF. The DNA of the CDR3 is TGCGCCAGCAGCTTGAGGGGACTGGACACAGATACGCAGTATTTT.

The chain carries TRBV13 and TRBJ1-2, with D tentatively TRBD1 (6 bases). The CDR3 extends over 13 amino acids. CDR1 PRHDT and CDR2 FYEKMQ come from the germline V gene (reference sequence). V shed 4 bases and J shed 5 bases, with 11 bases lying between them. CDR3 nucleotide sequence: TGTGCCAGCAGCTGGTGGGGGCTATATGGCTACACCTTC. Amino acids: CASSWWGLYGYTF.

This clone was found once. The chain has TRBV2 and TRBJ2-1; a possible D gene is TRBD1 (6 bases). CDR1 is SNHLY and CDR2 is FYNNEI in the germline V gene. The CDR3 sequence is 12 residues long. Trimming left V 4 bases short and J 8 bases short, with 9 bases between. CDR3 sequence reads: CASSGTVDEQFF. In DNA, the CDR3 is TGTGCCAGCAGTGGGACAGTGGATGAGCAGTTCTTC.

The CDR3 DNA reads TGTGCCAGCAGTTTATATATGAGCGGGGCGAACACCGGGGAGCTGTTTTTT. Translating gives CASSLYMSGANTGELFF. The chain links TRBV28 to TRBJ2-2, with TRBD2 identical over 7 bases. Germline values: CDR1 MDHEN, CDR2 SYDVKM. The J segment lost 0 bases and the V segment lost 1 base, leaving 5 bases of the junction unmatched. The CDR3 consists of 17 residues.

V usage is TRBV3-1 (or the pseudogene TRBV3-2) and J usage is TRBJ1-2, with D perhaps matching TRBD1 (5 bases). Between the trimmed V and J ends, which lost 3 bases and 4 bases, there was a span of 12 bases. This CDR3 contains 14 residues. Looked up from germline, CDR1 is LGHDT and CDR2 is YNNKEL (reference sequence). CDR3 sequence reads: CASSHSRQSYGYTF. The CDR3 nucleotides read TGTGCCAGCAGCCATTCACGACAGTCCTATGGCTACACCTTC.

The V call is TRBV7-9, the J call TRBJ2-1; weak D call: TRBD2 (6 bases). V gave up 5 bases and J gave up 8 bases, with 22 bases separating them. CDR1 SEHNR and CDR2 FQNEAQ come from the germline V gene (reference sequence). The CDR3 is 16 amino acids. The CDR3 bases are TGTGCCAGCAGCCCAGGGACTCGTCGAGAGTGGGATGAGCAGTTCTTC. Protein product: CASSPGTRREWDEQFF.